This entry lists 5 T cell receptor beta chains sequenced from one sample in a study of blood T cell repertoires in COVID-19. Profiled with immunoSEQ multiplex PCR; TCRdb holds only in-frame clones, not every one. Of around 300,000 clones detected, roughly 85% appear once; the ten largest clones hold 3%. Input material: peripheral blood. These TCRs come from a woman younger than 45 with active or convalescent COVID-19.

This chain connects TRBV27 to TRBJ2-3; D remains unclear. CDR1 MNHEY and CDR2 SMNVEV come from the germline V gene (reference sequence). This CDR3 comprises 13 residues. V lost 0 bases and J lost 4, with 5 bases in between. The CDR3 spells CASSLSLPDTQYF. The CDR3 region has the DNA TGTGCCAGCAGTTTATCTCTTCCAGATACGCAGTATTTT.

The CDR3 spells CASSLPLSSGNTIYF. The DNA of the CDR3 is TGTGCCAGCAGCCTACCGTTAAGCTCTGGAAACACCATATATTTT. The rearrangement uses TRBV7-2 and TRBJ1-3; unclear D gene. Trimming pared 5 bases from V and 0 bases from J, leaving 11 bases between. The V gene's germline CDR1 is SGHTA and CDR2 FQGNSA. The CDR3 is 15 amino acids.

The gene calls are TRBV9 and TRBJ1-2, with D tentatively TRBD1 (5 bases). Germline-derived CDR1 and CDR2 are SGDLS and YYNGEE. Trimming stripped 4 bases from V and 4 bases from J, with 20 bases between. The CDR3 has 16 amino acids. CDR3 residues: CASSPGGGEGSYGYTF. Written as DNA, the CDR3 is TGTGCCAGCAGCCCGGGCGGCGGGGAGGGGAGCTATGGCTACACCTTC.

A remark on this clone: Additional DNA sequences in this sample encode the identical CDR3. The genes are TRBV29-1 and TRBJ1-2; 9 bases are shared with TRBD1. Germline V gives CDR1 SQVTM, CDR2 ANQGSEA. Germline trimming cut 6 bases from V and 8 bases from J; bases unmatched to any gene: 7. The CDR3 loop spans 12 amino acids. Here the CDR3 reads CSVDRGSWGYTF. Here the CDR3 DNA reads TGCAGCGTAGACAGGGGGTCTTGGGGCTACACCTTC.

V and J are TRBV6-2 or TRBV6-3 and TRBJ1-1; D might be TRBD1 (6 bases). Trimming took 5 bases from V and 8 from J, leaving 15 bases between them. This CDR3 region has 13 residues. The germline V gene encodes CDR1 MNHEY and CDR2 SVGEGT. The CDR3 loop reads CASSGTTNSEAFF. CDR3 bases: TGTGCCAGCAGTGGGACAACTAATTCCGAAGCTTTCTTT.